A single T cell receptor beta chain is shown here with its context. The authors' processing: Estimates of nucleated cell counts were drawn from the amplification of reference gene primers. Data came from immunoSEQ multiplex PCR; TCRdb stores just in-frame clones and leaves some out. V and J calls plus clone size are reproduced from that table; the DNA served to infer D and trimming. There are fewer than 250,000 clones in the sample; approximately 85% occur only once, and about 4% lies in the top ten. This sample is part of a study of blood T cell repertoires in COVID-19. Study details: COVID-19 samples, acute and convalescent, were from the United States, Italy and Spain. Sources were T cells, B-cell-depleted T cells, or PBMCs; the material itself was cDNA or gDNA.

CDR3 length equals 17 residues. From germline, CDR1 is SGHNT and CDR2 YYREEE (reference sequence). V dropped 0 bases and J dropped 0 bases, with 15 bases sitting between them. Sequencing used peripheral blood. This sequence was found in a man aged 50 to 59 with acute or convalescent COVID-19. This chain uses TRBV5-4 with TRBJ1-2; possibly TRBD1 for D (5 bases). CDR3 protein: CASSLGGAVSSNYGYTF. Here the CDR3 DNA reads TGTGCCAGCAGCTTGGGGGGCGCGGTCAGCTCTAACTATGGCTACACCTTC. The whole variable domain, remainder taken from reference TRBV5-4 and TRBJ1-2, is ETGVTQSPTHLIKTRGQQVTLRCSSQSGHNTVSWYQQALGQGPQFIFQYYREEENGRGNFPPRFSGLQFPNYSSELNVNALELDDSALYLCASSLGGAVSSNYGYTFGSGTRLTVV.